The 11 T cell receptor beta chains below were found in one sample sequenced in a study of T cells in localized non-small cell lung cancer. TCRdb's copy holds only in-frame clones and misses some; the assay was immunoSEQ multiplex PCR. Here the sample spans 72,000 or so clones, 80% to 90% being singletons. The sequences come from peripheral blood, collected before any cancer treatment. These receptors were obtained from a male donor aged 60 or older with stage III squamous cell lung carcinoma.

This chain joins TRBV28 and TRBJ1-4, with D perhaps TRBD1 (6 bases). This CDR3 spans 16 amino acids. V was shortened by 5 bases and J by 7 bases, with 20 bases between the two germline ends. CDR1 and CDR2 from the germline V gene are MDHEN and SYDVKM. The CDR3 DNA sequence: TGTGCCAGCAGTCCACCGGGATCGGGGGCGCGTGAAAAACTGTTTTTT. Residues: CASSPPGSGAREKLFF.

The chain carries TRBV20-1 and TRBJ1-1, with D perhaps matching TRBD1 (5 bases). This CDR3 comprises 11 residues. Germline values: CDR1 DFQATT, CDR2 SNEGSKA (reference sequence). With 0 bases removed from V and 10 bases from J, the gap between germline ends came to 9 bases. CDR3 nucleotides: TGCAGTGCTAGAGAGGTGGGGGGAGCTTTCTTT. Translated: CSAREVGGAFF.

This chain connects TRBV11-2 to TRBJ1-1; 8 bases align to TRBD1. CDR3 length: 15 amino acids. The germline gives CDR1 SGHAT, CDR2 FQNNGV. After removal of 7 bases from V and 1 base from J, the junction contained 8 bases not matched to a gene. The chain's CDR3 is CASNARTGKNTEAFF. As DNA, the CDR3 is TGTGCCAGCAACGCCCGGACAGGGAAGAACACTGAAGCTTTCTTT.

The rearrangement uses TRBV7-2 and TRBJ2-1; 7 nucleotides align to TRBD2. J was trimmed by 4 bases and V by 5 bases; bases with no gene match: 8. Germline V gene sequence: CDR1 SGHTA, CDR2 FQGNSA. The CDR3 extends over 15 amino acids. The CDR3: CASSRTRGRYNEQFF. CDR3 sequence (DNA): TGTGCCAGCAGCAGGACTAGAGGGCGGTACAATGAGCAGTTCTTC.

The chain carries TRBV2 and TRBJ2-1; 9 bases match TRBD1. The CDR3 has 18 residues. Germline V gene data show CDR1 as SNHLY and CDR2 as FYNNEI. V shed 9 bases, J shed 2 bases, and the junction held 17 bases outside the gene matches. CDR3 bases: TGTGCCAGTAGGACAGGGGAGGCTACTAGTCGGACCTACAATGAGCAGTTCTTC. Protein sequence: CASRTGEATSRTYNEQFF.

This chain links TRBV7-2 with TRBJ1-3, with D perhaps matching TRBD1 (5 bases). The CDR3 runs 14 residues. CDR1 is SGHTA, CDR2 FQGNSA, per germline. Trimming took 5 bases from V and 5 from J, leaving 13 bases between them. The CDR3 nucleotides read TGTGCCAGCAGCCCACAGGTTTTCAGAAACACCATATATTTT. The encoded protein is CASSPQVFRNTIYF.

The chain's CDR3 is CASSGRGQKNTGELFF. The CDR3 DNA reads TGTGCCAGCAGCGGGAGGGGGCAGAAGAACACCGGGGAGCTGTTTTTT. The V call is TRBV7-9, the J call TRBJ2-2; D is perhaps TRBD1 or TRBD2 (7 bases each). The CDR3 is 16 residues long. The ends were cut back, 5 bases at V and 1 base at J, with 14 bases in the middle. Germline CDR1 SEHNR, CDR2 FQNEAQ (reference sequence). The entire variable domain, with the rest obtained from reference TRBV7-9 and TRBJ2-2, is as follows: DTGVSQNPRHKITKRGQNVTFRCDPISEHNRLYWYRQTLGQGPEFLTYFQNEAQLEKSRLLSDRFSAERPKGSFSTLEIQRTEQGDSAMYLCASSGRGQKNTGELFFGEGSRLTVL.

V gene TRBV5-4 combines with J gene TRBJ2-1; D is unclear. This CDR3 spans 15 amino acids. V was cut by 1 base and J by 0 bases, with 8 bases left in between. Germline V gives CDR1 SGHNT, CDR2 YYREEE (reference sequence). The CDR3 protein is CASSLPRGSYNEQFF. CDR3 DNA: TGTGCCAGCAGCTTGCCCCGAGGCTCCTACAATGAGCAGTTCTTC.

V usage is TRBV6-4 and J usage is TRBJ1-2; TRBD1 matches 11 bases. J gave up 6 bases and V 0 bases, and 3 bases lay outside the gene matches. This CDR3 is 15 amino acids long. Germline lookup yields CDR1 MRHNA and CDR2 SNTAGT. The CDR3 bases are TGTGCCAGCAGTGACTCTGGACAGGGGGCCCATGGCTACACCTTC. Its translation: CASSDSGQGAHGYTF.

DNA for the CDR3: TGTGCCAGCAGGGACGTCATGAGCTCTGGAAACACCATATATTTT. Translating it yields CASRDVMSSGNTIYF. The gene calls are TRBV28 and TRBJ1-3; no clear D gene. V was pared by 6 bases and J by 0 bases, with 12 bases between. This CDR3 region has 15 residues. CDR1 and CDR2 (germline): MDHEN, SYDVKM.

V usage is TRBV5-6 and J usage is TRBJ2-2; TRBD1 might be the D (6 bases). Trimming took 6 bases from V and 2 from J, leaving 11 bases between them. The CDR3 length is 14 residues. Germline V gene lookup returns CDR1 SGHDT and CDR2 YYEEEE. CDR3 residues: CASTPGANTGELFF. CDR3 sequence (DNA): TGTGCCAGCACTCCAGGGGCCAACACCGGGGAGCTGTTTTTT.